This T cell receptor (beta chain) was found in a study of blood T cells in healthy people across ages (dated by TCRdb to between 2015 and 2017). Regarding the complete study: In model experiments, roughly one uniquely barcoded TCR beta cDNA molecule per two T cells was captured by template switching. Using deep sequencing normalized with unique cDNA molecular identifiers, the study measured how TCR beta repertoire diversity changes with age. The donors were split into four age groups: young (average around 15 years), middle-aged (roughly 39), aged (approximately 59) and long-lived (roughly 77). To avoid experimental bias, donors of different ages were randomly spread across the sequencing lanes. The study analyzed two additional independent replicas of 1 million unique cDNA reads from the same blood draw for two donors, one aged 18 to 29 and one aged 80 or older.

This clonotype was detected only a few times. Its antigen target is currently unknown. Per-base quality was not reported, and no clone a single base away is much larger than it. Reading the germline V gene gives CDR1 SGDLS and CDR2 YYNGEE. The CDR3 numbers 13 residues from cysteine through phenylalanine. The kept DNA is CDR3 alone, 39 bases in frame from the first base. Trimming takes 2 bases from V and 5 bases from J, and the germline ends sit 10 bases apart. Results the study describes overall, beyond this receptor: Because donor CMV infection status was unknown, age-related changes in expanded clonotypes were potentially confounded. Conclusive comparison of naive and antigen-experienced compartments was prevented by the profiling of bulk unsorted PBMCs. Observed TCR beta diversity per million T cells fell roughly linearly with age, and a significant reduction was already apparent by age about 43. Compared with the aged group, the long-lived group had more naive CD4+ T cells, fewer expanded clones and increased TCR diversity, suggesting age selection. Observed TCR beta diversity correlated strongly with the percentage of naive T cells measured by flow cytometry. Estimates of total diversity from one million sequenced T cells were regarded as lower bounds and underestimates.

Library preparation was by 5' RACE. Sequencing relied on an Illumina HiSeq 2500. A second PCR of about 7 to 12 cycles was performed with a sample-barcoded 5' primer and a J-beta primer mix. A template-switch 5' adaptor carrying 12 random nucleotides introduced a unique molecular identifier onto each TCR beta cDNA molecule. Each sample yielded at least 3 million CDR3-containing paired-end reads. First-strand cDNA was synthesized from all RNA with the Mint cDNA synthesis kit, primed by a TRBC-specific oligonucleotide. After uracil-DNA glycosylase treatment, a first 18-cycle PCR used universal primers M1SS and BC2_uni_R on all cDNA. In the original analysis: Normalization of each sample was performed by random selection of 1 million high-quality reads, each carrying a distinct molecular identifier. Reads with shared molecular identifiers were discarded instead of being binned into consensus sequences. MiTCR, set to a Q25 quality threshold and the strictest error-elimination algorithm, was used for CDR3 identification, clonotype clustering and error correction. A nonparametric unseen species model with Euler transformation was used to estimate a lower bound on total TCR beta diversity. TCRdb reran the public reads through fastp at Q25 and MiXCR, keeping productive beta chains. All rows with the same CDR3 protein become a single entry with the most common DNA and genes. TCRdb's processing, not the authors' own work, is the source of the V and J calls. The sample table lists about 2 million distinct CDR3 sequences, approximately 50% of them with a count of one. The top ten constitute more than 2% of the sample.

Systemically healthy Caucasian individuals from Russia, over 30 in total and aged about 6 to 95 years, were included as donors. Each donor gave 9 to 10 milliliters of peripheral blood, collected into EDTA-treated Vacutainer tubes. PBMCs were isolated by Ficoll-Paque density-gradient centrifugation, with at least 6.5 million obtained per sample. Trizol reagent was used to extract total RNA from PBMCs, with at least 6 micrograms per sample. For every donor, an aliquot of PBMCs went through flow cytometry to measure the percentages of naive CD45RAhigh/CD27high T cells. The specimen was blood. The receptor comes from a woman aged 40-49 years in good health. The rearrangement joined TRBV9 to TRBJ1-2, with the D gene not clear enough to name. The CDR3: CASSVGSPYGYTF. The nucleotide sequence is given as TGTGCCAGCAGCGTTGGCAGCCCGTATGGCTACACCTTC.